A single sample gave rise to the 10 T cell receptor beta chains below, sequenced in a study of cytomegalovirus exposure and HLA in healthy donors. PCR used 60 Vbeta primers and 13 Jbeta primers. The method was immunoSEQ multiplex PCR; TCRdb's version includes in-frame clones alone and lacks a portion of them. The table shows about 100,000 clones, with 70% to 80% occurring only once. Specimen: PBMCs. The receptors derive from a man aged 50 to 59 in good health and CMV-seropositive.

This rearrangement joins TRBV18 to TRBJ2-7; D might be TRBD1 (5 bases). The CDR3 totals 16 residues. Germline assignment: CDR1 KGHSH and CDR2 LQKENI. The V and J ends lost 6 bases and 0 bases respectively, with 18 bases between them. The CDR3 reads CASSPQGGGLSYEQYF. In DNA, the CDR3 is TGTGCCAGCTCCCCCCAGGGTGGCGGCCTCTCCTACGAGCAGTACTTC.

The chain links TRBV2 to TRBJ1-3; 7 bases are a match to TRBD1. Germline-derived CDR1 and CDR2 are SNHLY and FYNNEI. V shed 6 bases, J shed 1 base, and the junction held 3 bases outside the gene matches. The CDR3 covers 14 residues. In DNA, the CDR3 is TGTGCCAGCAGGGACAGGAGGTCTGGAAACACCATATATTTT. This encodes CASRDRRSGNTIYF. Full variable domain (remainder filled in from reference TRBV2 and TRBJ1-3): EPEVTQTPSHQVTQMGQEVILRCVPISNHLYFYWYRQILGQKVEFLVSFYNNEISEKSEIFDDQFSVERPDGSNFTLKIRSTKLEDSAMYFCASRDRRSGNTIYFGEGSWLTVV.

J is TRBJ2-7 and V is TRBV15; TRBD2 matches at 11 bases. The CDR3 covers 15 residues. In germline, CDR1 is LNHNV, CDR2 YYDKDF (reference sequence). V lost 0 bases, J lost 5 bases, and 3 bases stayed unmatched. The CDR3: CATSRDVLAGDEQYF. CDR3 coding DNA: TGTGCCACCAGCAGAGATGTACTAGCGGGAGACGAGCAGTACTTC.

The chain joins TRBV6-5 to TRBJ2-5, with D perhaps matching TRBD1 (5 bases). V lost 2 bases and J 4 bases, leaving 11 bases between the germline ends. CDR1 is MNHEY and CDR2 is SVGAGI in the germline V gene. The length of the CDR3 is 14 residues. CDR3 in amino acids: CASSYDLRGETQYF. For the CDR3, the DNA is TGTGCCAGCAGTTACGACCTAAGGGGAGAGACCCAGTACTTC.

Here the CDR3 reads CASSLAGQGDGYTF. The CDR3 nucleotides read TGCGCCAGCAGCTTGGCGGGCCAGGGGGATGGCTACACCTTC. The genes are TRBV5-1 and TRBJ1-2, with 7 bases identical to TRBD1. The trim removed 0 bases at V and 6 bases at J, leaving 5 bases unmatched. Germline V gene lookup returns CDR1 SGHRS and CDR2 YFSETQ. The CDR3 runs to 14 residues.

This chain joins TRBV9 and TRBJ2-2; 10 positions agree with TRBD2. The V gene's germline CDR1 is SGDLS and CDR2 YYNGEE. With 4 bases clipped from V and 6 bases from J, the junction kept 12 bases outside the gene matches. This CDR3 has 17 residues. The DNA of the CDR3 is TGTGCCAGCAGCCCCAGTGGGGCTAGCGGGAGCCCCGGGGAGCTGTTTTTT. This translates into CASSPSGASGSPGELFF.

The rearrangement links TRBV5-1 to TRBJ1-2, with TRBD1 identical over 7 bases. The length of the CDR3 is 14 residues. The V and J ends lost 0 bases and 4 bases, in that order; junction bases with no gene match: 3. The V gene's germline CDR1 is SGHRS and CDR2 YFSETQ. The CDR3 region has the DNA TGCGCCAGCAGCTTGGAGACAGGGTCCTATGGCTACACCTTC. This gives the protein CASSLETGSYGYTF.

The rearrangement uses TRBV5-1 and TRBJ2-2; D is ambiguous. Trimming stripped 4 bases from V and 0 bases from J, with 7 bases between. There are 14 residues in the CDR3. Germline CDR1 SGHRS, CDR2 YFSETQ. Written as DNA, the CDR3 is TGCGCCAGCAGCCCGCGCACGAACACCGGGGAGCTGTTTTTT. Its translation is CASSPRTNTGELFF.

The chain has TRBV9 and TRBJ2-7; the match to TRBD1 covers 8 bases. J gave up 3 bases and V 0 bases, and 2 bases lay outside the gene matches. CDR1 and CDR2 from the germline V gene are SGDLS and YYNGEE. CDR3 length: 14 residues. This chain's CDR3 is CASSVGGTGYEQYF. As DNA, the CDR3 is TGTGCCAGCAGCGTAGGAGGGACAGGCTACGAGCAGTACTTC.

The chain links TRBV18 to TRBJ1-5; D unresolved. This CDR3 comprises 14 residues. The germline V gene encodes CDR1 KGHSH and CDR2 LQKENI. V was cut by 2 bases and J by 2 bases, with 7 bases left in between. As DNA, the CDR3 is TGTGCCAGCTCACCAGCGGGTGGCAATCAGCCCCAGCATTTT. This sequence encodes CASSPAGGNQPQHF.